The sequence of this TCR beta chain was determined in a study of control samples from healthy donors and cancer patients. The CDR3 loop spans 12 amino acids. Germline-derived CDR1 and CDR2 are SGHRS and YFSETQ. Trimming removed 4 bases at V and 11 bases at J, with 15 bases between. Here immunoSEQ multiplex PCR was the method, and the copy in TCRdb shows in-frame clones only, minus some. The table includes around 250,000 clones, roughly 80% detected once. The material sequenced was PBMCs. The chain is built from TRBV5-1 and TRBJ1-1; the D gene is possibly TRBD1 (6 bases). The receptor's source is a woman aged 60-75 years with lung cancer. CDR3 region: CASSKSEGEAFF. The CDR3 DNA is TGCGCCAGCAGCAAAAGCGAGGGGGAGGCTTTCTTT.